A selection of T cell receptor beta chains follows, all from one sample in a study of blood T cell repertoires in COVID-19. Sequencing was performed with immunoSEQ multiplex PCR; in TCRdb, only in-frame clones are kept and a portion is missing. Of 150,000 or so clones in the sample, around four fifths were seen once. Sequenced material: peripheral blood. These receptors were collected from a woman aged 40 to 49 with active or convalescent COVID-19. The CDR3 runs from the conserved cysteine through the conserved F or W. The D gene is left open where the match is weak. Expanded clones get a size class; other rows say once, few or many, or leave the size out.

once	TRBJ2-3	TRBV6-6	TRBD2	TGTGCCAGCGGAATGGGACTAGCGGGGGGGCTTACGCAGTATTTT	CASGMGLAGGLTQYF
-	TRBJ1-3	TRBV5-6	-	TGTGCCAGCAGCTCTGACGGGTACTCTGGAAACACCATATATTTT	CASSSDGYSGNTIYF
-	TRBJ1-6	TRBV10-3	-	TGTGCCATCAGCAAAGGGAGCTCCTATAATTCACCCCTCCACTTT	CAISKGSSYNSPLHF
-	TRBJ2-1	TRBV24-1	TRBD2	TGTGCCACCAGCGATAGCGGGAGGGCTAGGGATGAGCAGTTCTTC	CATSDSGRARDEQFF
-	TRBJ2-1	TRBV5-5	-	TGTGCCAGCAGCTTGGAGGGACTCCTTTTCAATGAGCAGTTCTTC	CASSLEGLLFNEQFF
once	TRBJ1-6	TRBV30	-	TGTGCCTGGAGTTCCGCAGGGACTTATAATTCACCCCTCCACTTT	CAWSSAGTYNSPLHF
-	TRBJ2-2	TRBV9	-	TGTGCCAGCAGCGTAGTCGGGGCCGGGGAGCTGTTTTTT	CASSVVGAGELFF
-	TRBJ1-5	TRBV19	-	TGTGCCAGTAGTATAGGACATAGCAATCAGCCCCAGCATTTT	CASSIGHSNQPQHF
-	TRBJ1-2	TRBV28	-	TGTGCCAGCAGTTTAGCCGGTGGGGGGAGGAGTGGCTACACCTTC	CASSLAGGGRSGYTF
-	TRBJ1-6	TRBV5-5	TRBD1	TGTGCCAGCAGGACCGGGACAGGGAGTTCACCCCTCCACTTT	CASRTGTGSSPLHF
-	TRBJ1-4	TRBV5-6	TRBD1	TGTGCCAGCAGCGGTAGGGGGCAGTCTGAAAAACTGTTTTTT	CASSGRGQSEKLFF
-	TRBJ1-1	TRBV14	-	TGTGCCAGCAGCACGGGCGGGGTGAACACTGAAGCTTTCTTT	CASSTGGVNTEAFF
-	TRBJ2-7	TRBV6-5	-	TGTGCCAGCCTAGAGCACTACGAGCAGTACTTC	CASLEHYEQYF
few	TRBJ2-5	TRBV5-1	TRBD1	TGCGCCAGCACCCCAGGGGGCTCGGAGACCCAGTACTTC	CASTPGGSETQYF
-	TRBJ2-3	TRBV7-9	-	TGTGCCAGCACCCCTTTGACTATCGGGGGTCTGACAGATACGCAGTATTTT	CASTPLTIGGLTDTQYF
-	TRBJ1-1	TRBV7-9	-	TGTGCCAGCAGCTTAGATGGGGGAGGGGGAGCTTTCTTT	CASSLDGGGGAFF
-	TRBJ1-2	TRBV2	-	TGTGCCAGCAGCTATACGGGGGGATTAGGCTACACCTTC	CASSYTGGLGYTF
-	TRBJ2-2	TRBV23-1	TRBD1	TGCGCCAGCAGTCAATCGGACAGGGGAAGGACCGGGGAGCTGTTTTTT	CASSQSDRGRTGELFF
once	TRBJ2-3	TRBV6-2/TRBV6-3	TRBD2	TGTGCCAGCAGTTCGTATAGCGGGAGGGCTACAGATACGCAGTATTTT	CASSSYSGRATDTQYF
-	TRBJ2-7	TRBV2	-	TGTGCCAGCACTTATGGCGGGCTTTCGGCGGGGTTCACCTACGAGCAGTACTTC	CASTYGGLSAGFTYEQYF
-	TRBJ2-7	TRBV19	TRBD1	TGTGCCAGTAGTATAAACACAGGGGAAGGCTCCTACGAGCAGTACTTC	CASSINTGEGSYEQYF
-	TRBJ2-1	TRBV6-2/TRBV6-3	-	TGTGCCAGCAGTTACGGGGTAGCGACCTACAATGAGCAGTTCTTC	CASSYGVATYNEQFF
-	TRBJ1-2	TRBV5-1	TRBD1	TGCGCCAGCAGCTTGGCGACAGGGGGCGGTGGCTACACCTTC	CASSLATGGGGYTF
-	TRBJ2-3	TRBV6-2/TRBV6-3	-	TGTGCCAGCAGTTACTCCCCCACTAGCCAGACAGATACGCAGTATTTT	CASSYSPTSQTDTQYF
-	TRBJ1-2	TRBV9	-	TGTGCCAGCAGCGTAGGAGGGGGGGCCTATGGCTACACCTTC	CASSVGGGAYGYTF
-	TRBJ2-1	TRBV4-3	TRBD2	TGCGCCAGCAGCCAAAACGGACTAGCGGGAGTCTCGAGCTCCTACAATGAGCAGTTCTTC	CASSQNGLAGVSSSYNEQFF
-	TRBJ2-1	TRBV5-1	-	TGCGCCAGCAGCTTGGGTAGTTACAATGAGCAGTTCTTC	CASSLGSYNEQFF
-	TRBJ2-2	TRBV6-5	-	TGTGCCAGCAGTCGGTGGGGAGGAGAGACCGGGGAGCTGTTTTTT	CASSRWGGETGELFF
-	TRBJ2-7	TRBV4-1	TRBD2	TGCGCCAGCAGACCGGCGGGGGGAAGCTACGAGCAGTACTTC	CASRPAGGSYEQYF
-	TRBJ1-2	TRBV28	TRBD1	TGTGCCAGCAGTTTATATCGCAGGGGGCGAGATGGCTACACCTTC	CASSLYRRGRDGYTF